This entry describes one T cell receptor beta chain. V shed 4 bases, J shed 4 bases, and the junction held 6 bases outside the gene matches. This CDR3 is 14 amino acids long. Germline-derived CDR1 and CDR2 are SGHRS and YFSETQ. It was with 60 Vbeta and 13 Jbeta primers that the PCR ran. Only in-frame clones appear in the TCRdb table, and some are missing; sequencing was by immunoSEQ multiplex PCR. The table includes roughly 90,000 clones, roughly 80% detected once. This entry comes from a study of cytomegalovirus exposure and HLA in healthy donors. Specimen: PBMCs. The rearrangement joins TRBV5-1 to TRBJ2-5; TRBD2 agrees at 8 bases. This receptor was identified in a man aged 25-45 years in good health and CMV-seropositive. The chain's CDR3 is CASSQPGGPETQYF. CDR3 DNA: TGCGCCAGCAGCCAGCCGGGGGGGCCAGAGACCCAGTACTTC.